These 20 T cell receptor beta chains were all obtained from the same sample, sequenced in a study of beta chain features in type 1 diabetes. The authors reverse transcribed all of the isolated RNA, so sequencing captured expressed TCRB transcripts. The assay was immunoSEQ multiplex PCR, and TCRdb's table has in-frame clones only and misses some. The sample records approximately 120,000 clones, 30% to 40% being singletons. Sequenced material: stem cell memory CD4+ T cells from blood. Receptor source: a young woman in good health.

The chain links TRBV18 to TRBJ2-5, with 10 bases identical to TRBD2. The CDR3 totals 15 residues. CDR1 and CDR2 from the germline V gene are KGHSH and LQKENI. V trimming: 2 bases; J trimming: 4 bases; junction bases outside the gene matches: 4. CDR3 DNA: TGTGCCAGCTCACCAGACGCTAGCGGGAGAGAGACCCAGTACTTC. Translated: CASSPDASGRETQYF.

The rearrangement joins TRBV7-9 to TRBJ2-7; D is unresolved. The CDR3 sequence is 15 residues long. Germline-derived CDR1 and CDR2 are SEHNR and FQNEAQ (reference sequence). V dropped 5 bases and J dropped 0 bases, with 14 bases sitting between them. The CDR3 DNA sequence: TGTGCCAGCAGCCCCTCCCTAGGAATCTCCTACGAGCAGTACTTC. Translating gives CASSPSLGISYEQYF. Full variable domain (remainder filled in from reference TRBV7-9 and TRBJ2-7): DTGVSQNPRHKITKRGQNVTFRCDPISEHNRLYWYRQTLGQGPEFLTYFQNEAQLEKSRLLSDRFSAERPKGSFSTLEIQRTEQGDSAMYLCASSPSLGISYEQYFGPGTRLTVT.

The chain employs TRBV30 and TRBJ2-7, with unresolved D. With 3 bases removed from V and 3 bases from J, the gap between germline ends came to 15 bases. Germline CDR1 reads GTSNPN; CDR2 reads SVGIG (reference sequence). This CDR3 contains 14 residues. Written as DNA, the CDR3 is TGTGCCTGGAGCCCCCGGGTCCAAAACTACGAGCAGTACTTC. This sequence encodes CAWSPRVQNYEQYF.

The CDR3 DNA reads TGTGCCAGCAGTCCGTCGGGACAGGGTCTGAGAGGGGCCAACGTCCTGACTTTC. Translation: CASSPSGQGLRGANVLTF. The chain carries TRBV28 and TRBJ2-6, with 9 bases fitting TRBD1. This CDR3 contains 18 residues. CDR1 and CDR2 from the germline V gene are MDHEN and SYDVKM. V dropped 5 bases and J dropped 4; count of bases not matched to a gene: 12.

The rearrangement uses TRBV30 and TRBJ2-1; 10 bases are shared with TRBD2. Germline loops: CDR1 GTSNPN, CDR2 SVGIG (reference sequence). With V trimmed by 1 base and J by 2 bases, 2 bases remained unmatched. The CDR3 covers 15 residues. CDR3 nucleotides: TGTGCCTGGAGTGACGGACTAGCGGCCTACAATGAGCAGTTCTTC. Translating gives CAWSDGLAAYNEQFF.

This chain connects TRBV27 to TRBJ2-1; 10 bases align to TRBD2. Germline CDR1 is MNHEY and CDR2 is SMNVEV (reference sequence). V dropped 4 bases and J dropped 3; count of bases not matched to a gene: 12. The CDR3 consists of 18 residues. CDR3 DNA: TGTGCCAGCAGTTCCCAACGCCAACTAGCGGGATACTACAATGAGCAGTTCTTC. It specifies CASSSQRQLAGYYNEQFF.

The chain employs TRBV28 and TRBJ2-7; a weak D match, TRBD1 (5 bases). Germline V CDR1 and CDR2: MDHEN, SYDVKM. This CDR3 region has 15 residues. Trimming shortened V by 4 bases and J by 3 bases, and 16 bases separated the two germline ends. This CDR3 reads CASSSTDRTYYEQYF. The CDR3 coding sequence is TGTGCCAGCAGTTCCACGGATCGGACATACTACGAGCAGTACTTC.

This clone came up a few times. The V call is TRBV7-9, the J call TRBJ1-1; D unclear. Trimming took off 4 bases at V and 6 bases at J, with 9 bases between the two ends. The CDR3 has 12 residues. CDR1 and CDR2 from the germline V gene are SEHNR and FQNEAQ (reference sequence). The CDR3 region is CASSSEVAEAFF. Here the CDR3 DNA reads TGTGCCAGCAGCTCCGAGGTGGCTGAAGCTTTCTTT.

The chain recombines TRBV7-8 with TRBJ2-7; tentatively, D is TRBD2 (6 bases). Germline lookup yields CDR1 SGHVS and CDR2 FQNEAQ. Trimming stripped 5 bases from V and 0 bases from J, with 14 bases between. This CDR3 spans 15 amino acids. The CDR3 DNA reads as TGTGCCAGCAGCCGCCGCGGGGATTTCTCCTACGAGCAGTACTTC. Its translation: CASSRRGDFSYEQYF.

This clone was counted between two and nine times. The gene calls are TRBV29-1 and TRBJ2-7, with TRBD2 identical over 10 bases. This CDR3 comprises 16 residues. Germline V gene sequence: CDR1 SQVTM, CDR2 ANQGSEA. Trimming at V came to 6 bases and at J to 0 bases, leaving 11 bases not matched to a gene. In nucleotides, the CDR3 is TGCAGCGTGGGTAATAGCGGGAGGACTAGCTCCTACGAGCAGTACTTC. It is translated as CSVGNSGRTSSYEQYF.

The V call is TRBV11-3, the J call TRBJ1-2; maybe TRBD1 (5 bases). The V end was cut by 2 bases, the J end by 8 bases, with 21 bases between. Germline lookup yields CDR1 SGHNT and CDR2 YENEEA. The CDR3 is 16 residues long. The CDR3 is CASSLSDIRSYLGYTF. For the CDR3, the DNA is TGTGCCAGCAGCTTATCGGACATCCGATCCTATCTCGGCTACACCTTC.

Here the CDR3 reads CASSLTSGSKTGELFF. CDR3 bases: TGTGCCAGCAGCTTAACTAGCGGGAGTAAAACCGGGGAGCTGTTTTTT. The V call is TRBV7-9, the J call TRBJ2-2, with 11 nucleotides matching TRBD2. Trimming cost V 2 bases and J 5 bases; bases outside gene matches: 4. This CDR3 contains 16 residues. Germline loops: CDR1 SEHNR, CDR2 FQNEAQ (reference sequence).

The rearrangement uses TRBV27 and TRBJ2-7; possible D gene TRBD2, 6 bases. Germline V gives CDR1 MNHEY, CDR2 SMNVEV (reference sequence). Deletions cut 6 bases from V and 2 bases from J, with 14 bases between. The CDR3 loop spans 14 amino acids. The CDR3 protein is CASRTLWGAYEQYF. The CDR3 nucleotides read TGTGCCAGCAGAACTCTTTGGGGGGCCTACGAGCAGTACTTC.

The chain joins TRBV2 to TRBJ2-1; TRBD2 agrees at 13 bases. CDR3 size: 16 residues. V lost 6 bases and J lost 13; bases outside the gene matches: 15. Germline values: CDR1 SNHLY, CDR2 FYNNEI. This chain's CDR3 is CASRESAPGLAGLQFF. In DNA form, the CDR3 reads TGTGCCAGCAGGGAAAGCGCGCCGGGACTAGCGGGGCTTCAGTTCTTC.

The CDR3: CASRSMSGSYNEQFF. DNA for the CDR3: TGTGCCAGCAGATCGATGAGCGGATCGTACAATGAGCAGTTCTTC. This chain links TRBV28 with TRBJ2-1; D is possibly TRBD2 (5 bases). Trimming removed 6 bases from V and 4 bases from J, with 16 bases in between. CDR1 is MDHEN and CDR2 is SYDVKM in the germline V gene. This CDR3 comprises 15 residues.

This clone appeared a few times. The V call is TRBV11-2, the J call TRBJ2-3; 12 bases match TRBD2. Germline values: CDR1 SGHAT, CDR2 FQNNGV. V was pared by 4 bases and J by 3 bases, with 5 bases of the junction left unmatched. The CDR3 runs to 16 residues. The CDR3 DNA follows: TGTGCCAGCAGCTCGGGACTAGCGGGCCGTACAGATACGCAGTATTTT. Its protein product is CASSSGLAGRTDTQYF. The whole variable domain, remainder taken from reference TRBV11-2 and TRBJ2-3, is EAGVAQSPRYKIIEKRQSVAFWCNPISGHATLYWYQQILGQGPKLLIQFQNNGVVDDSQLPKDRFSAERLKGVDSTLKIQPAKLEDSAVYLCASSSGLAGRTDTQYFGPGTRLTVL.

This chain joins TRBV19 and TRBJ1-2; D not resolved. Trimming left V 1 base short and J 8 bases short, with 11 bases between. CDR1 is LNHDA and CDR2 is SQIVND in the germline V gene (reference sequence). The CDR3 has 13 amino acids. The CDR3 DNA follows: TGTGCCAGTAGTATAGGGCTTCGGGAAGGCTACACCTTC. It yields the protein CASSIGLREGYTF.

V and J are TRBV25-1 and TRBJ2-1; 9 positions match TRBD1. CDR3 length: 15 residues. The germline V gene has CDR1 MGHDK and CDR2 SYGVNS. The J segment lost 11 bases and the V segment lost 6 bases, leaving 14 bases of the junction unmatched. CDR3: CASSDTGGRSRKQFF. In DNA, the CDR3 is TGTGCCAGCAGCGACACAGGGGGCCGGTCTAGGAAGCAGTTCTTC.

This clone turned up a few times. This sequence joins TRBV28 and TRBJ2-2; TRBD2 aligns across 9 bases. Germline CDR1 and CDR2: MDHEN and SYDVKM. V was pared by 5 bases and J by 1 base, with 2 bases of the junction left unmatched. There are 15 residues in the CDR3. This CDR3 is CASSETSGNTGELFF. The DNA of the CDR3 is TGTGCCAGCAGTGAGACTAGCGGGAACACCGGGGAGCTGTTTTTT.

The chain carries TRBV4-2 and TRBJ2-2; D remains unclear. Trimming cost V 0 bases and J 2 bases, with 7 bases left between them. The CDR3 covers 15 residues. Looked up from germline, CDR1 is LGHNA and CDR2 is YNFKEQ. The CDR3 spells CASSQDFLNTGELFF. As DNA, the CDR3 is TGTGCCAGCAGCCAAGATTTTCTCAACACCGGGGAGCTGTTTTTT.